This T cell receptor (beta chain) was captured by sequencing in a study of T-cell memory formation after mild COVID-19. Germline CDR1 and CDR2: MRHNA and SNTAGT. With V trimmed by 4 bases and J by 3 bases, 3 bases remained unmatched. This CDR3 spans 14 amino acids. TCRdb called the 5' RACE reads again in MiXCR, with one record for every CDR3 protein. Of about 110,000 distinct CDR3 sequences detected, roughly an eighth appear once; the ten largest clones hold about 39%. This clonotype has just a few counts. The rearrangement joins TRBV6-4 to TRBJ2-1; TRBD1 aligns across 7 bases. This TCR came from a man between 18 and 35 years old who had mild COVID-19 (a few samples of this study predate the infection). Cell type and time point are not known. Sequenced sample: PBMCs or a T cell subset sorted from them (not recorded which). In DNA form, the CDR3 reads TGTGCCAGCAGTGCTCGGACAGGCTACAATGAGCAGTTCTTC. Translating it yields CASSARTGYNEQFF.